This is a list of T cell receptor beta chains from one sample in a study of blood T cell repertoires in COVID-19. Clones were read by immunoSEQ multiplex PCR, and TCRdb kept only the in-frame ones, dropping some. The sample records roughly 420,000 clones, roughly 88% being singletons. Sequencing was performed on PBMCs or T cells enriched from blood (not recorded which). The receptors come from a woman aged 25 to 39 with acute COVID-19. CDR3s include the opening cysteine and the closing phenylalanine or tryptophan. D genes are given only for firm matches. The size field is filled for only some rows; it gives once, few, many or a size class.

. | . | TRBJ2-7 | TRBV7-2 | TGTGCCAGCAGCTTAGTAGGGGGAGGGAACGAGCAGTACTTC | CASSLVGGGNEQYF
. | TRBD2 | TRBJ2-7 | TRBV5-1 | TGCGCCAGCAGCGTGGCGGGGGGGCCCTCCTACGAGCAGTACTTC | CASSVAGGPSYEQYF
. | . | TRBJ1-1 | TRBV5-4 | TGTGCCAGCAGCTTGGATGTCGCGGGCCGGAACACTGAAGCTTTCTTT | CASSLDVAGRNTEAFF
. | . | TRBJ1-6 | TRBV6-5 | TGTGCCAGCAGTTACGGTGGGCTTGGGTCACCCCTCCACTTT | CASSYGGLGSPLHF
. | . | TRBJ1-3 | TRBV18 | TGTGCCAGCTCACCGGCCGTTCAGGGAAACACCATATATTTT | CASSPAVQGNTIYF
. | . | TRBJ2-7 | TRBV13 | TGTGCCAGCAGCCCTCCGGGTGGGGCAGGGGATCCCTACGAGCAGTACTTC | CASSPPGGAGDPYEQYF
. | . | TRBJ1-2 | TRBV5-1 | TGCGCCAGCAGCGCCCTATCCTCGGACAGCTATGGCTACACCTTC | CASSALSSDSYGYTF
. | . | TRBJ1-1 | TRBV11-2 | TGTGCCAGCAGCTCAAGGCAGGGGTTGAACACTGAAGCTTTCTTT | CASSSRQGLNTEAFF
. | TRBD2 | TRBJ2-3 | TRBV2 | TGTGCCAGCAGGGGAGGACTAGCGGGGGGGACCCTAGATACGCAGTATTTT | CASRGGLAGGTLDTQYF
once | . | TRBJ2-1 | TRBV28 | TGTGCCAGTCTAAATCCCGGCTCCTACAATGAGCAGTTCTTC | CASLNPGSYNEQFF
. | TRBD1 | TRBJ2-7 | TRBV7-2 | TGTGCCAGCAGCTCTTCCCGGGACAGATCCTACGAGCAGTACTTC | CASSSSRDRSYEQYF
. | . | TRBJ2-6 | TRBV7-7 | TGTGCCACGAGACAGACTCCTGGGGCCAACGTCCTGACTTTC | CATRQTPGANVLTF
once | . | TRBJ2-2 | TRBV7-9 | TGTGCCAGCAGCCTCAACCACTTTTCAGTGCGGCGAAACACCGGGGAGCTGTTTTTT | CASSLNHFSVRRNTGELFF
. | . | TRBJ1-5 | TRBV23-1 | TGCGCCAGCAGTCAATCCAGAAGTTATAGCAATCAGCCCCAGCATTTT | CASSQSRSYSNQPQHF
. | TRBD1 | TRBJ2-7 | TRBV10-1 | TGCGCCAGCAGTGAGAGTCGGGGCAGGGGGTACGAGCAGTACTTC | CASSESRGRGYEQYF
. | . | TRBJ2-1 | TRBV11-1 | TGTGCCAGCAGTACGACCCGATCGGGGTACAATGAGCAGTTCTTC | CASSTTRSGYNEQFF